A single sample is the source of the 13 T cell receptor beta chains below, sequenced in a study of T cell responses to AZD1222 COVID-19 vaccine. TCRdb's copy holds only in-frame clones and misses some; the assay was immunoSEQ multiplex PCR. The sample holds about 150,000 clones; more than 85% are singletons and the top ten take about 1.3%. The sequences come from peripheral blood, collected on day 0 of AZD1222 vaccination. The receptors come from an adult in good health.

The CDR3 loop reads CASSPASGGLVVNEQFF. CDR3 nucleotide sequence: TGTGCCAGCAGCCCCGCGTCGGGGGGGCTTGTAGTGAATGAGCAGTTCTTC. The chain combines TRBV9 with TRBJ2-1, with 8 nucleotides matching TRBD2. The CDR3 loop spans 17 amino acids. In germline, CDR1 is SGDLS, CDR2 YYNGEE. The ends lost 4 bases at V and 7 bases at J; junction bases unmatched: 16.

This clone was seen only a few times. The rearrangement uses TRBV5-1 and TRBJ1-4; maybe TRBD1 (5 bases). Trimming removed 2 bases from V and 0 bases from J, with 14 bases in between. Germline CDR1 is SGHRS and CDR2 is YFSETQ. The CDR3 extends over 17 amino acids. The DNA for the CDR3 is TGCGCCAGCAGCTTTGTCCCCGGGGGGACAACTAATGAAAAACTGTTTTTT. As protein: CASSFVPGGTTNEKLFF.

This clone was seen just once. The chain is built from TRBV3-1 (or the pseudogene TRBV3-2) and TRBJ2-3; 7 bases are shared with TRBD1. CDR3 length: 13 residues. The trim removed 6 bases at V and 4 bases at J, leaving 4 bases unmatched. Germline-derived CDR1 and CDR2 are LGHDT and YNNKEL (reference sequence). CDR3 region: CASRKTGSDTQYF. The CDR3 DNA is TGTGCCAGCAGAAAGACAGGGTCAGATACGCAGTATTTT.

The chain joins TRBV19 to TRBJ1-1; 7 nucleotides match TRBD1. CDR1 and CDR2 from the germline V gene are LNHDA and SQIVND (reference sequence). Unmatched junction bases numbered 3, after V lost 5 bases and J lost 3 bases. The CDR3 sequence is 13 residues long. The CDR3 is CASSRQGDTEAFF. The CDR3 DNA is TGTGCCAGTAGTCGACAGGGTGACACTGAAGCTTTCTTT.

CDR3 in amino acids: CASSSPDRDVGYEQFF. CDR3 nucleotides: TGTGCCAGCAGCTCGCCCGACAGGGATGTAGGCTATGAGCAGTTCTTC. V usage is TRBV7-9 and J usage is TRBJ2-1; TRBD1 matches 7 bases. The V gene's germline CDR1 is SEHNR and CDR2 FQNEAQ (reference sequence). The CDR3 covers 16 residues. The trim removed 4 bases at V and 8 bases at J, leaving 14 bases unmatched. The full variable domain, with the rest looked up from reference TRBV7-9 and TRBJ2-1, is DTGVSQNPRHKITKRGQNVTFRCDPISEHNRLYWYRQTLGQGPEFLTYFQNEAQLEKSRLLSDRFSAERPKGSFSTLEIQRTEQGDSAMYLCASSSPDRDVGYEQFFGPGTRLTVL.

The chain couples TRBV6-5 to TRBJ2-1; D might be TRBD2 (5 bases). V shed 0 bases and J shed 0 bases, with 9 bases lying between them. CDR3 length: 16 residues. The germline V gene has CDR1 MNHEY and CDR2 SVGAGI. In DNA, the CDR3 is TGTGCCAGCAGTTACTCGATTGGGAGCTCCTACAATGAGCAGTTCTTC. Translating it yields CASSYSIGSSYNEQFF.

The rearrangement links TRBV7-2 to TRBJ1-5; 9 bases align to TRBD1. Germline V CDR1 and CDR2: SGHTA, FQGNSA. This CDR3 is 16 amino acids long. V was clipped by 5 bases and J by 4 bases; unmatched bases: 9. In DNA form, the CDR3 reads TGTGCCAGCAGCGAGATACCGGGACAGGGAAATCAGCCCCAGCATTTT. It codes for CASSEIPGQGNQPQHF.

This clone was observed a single time. The V gene is TRBV6-5, the J gene TRBJ2-5; no definite D call. The CDR3 runs 13 residues. The V and J ends lost 0 bases and 6 bases respectively, with 8 bases between them. Germline loops: CDR1 MNHEY, CDR2 SVGAGI. The CDR3 loop reads CASSYSVLQTQYF. The CDR3 region has the DNA TGTGCCAGCAGTTACTCGGTTTTACAGACCCAGTACTTC.

The sample holds one count of this clone. The rearrangement joins TRBV29-1 to TRBJ2-3, with D perhaps TRBD1 or TRBD2 (6 bases each). This CDR3 spans 14 amino acids. CDR1 is SQVTM, CDR2 ANQGSEA, per germline. V lost 2 bases and J lost 1, with 10 bases in between. DNA of the CDR3: TGCAGCGTTGAAAACAGGGAGGGCACAGATACGCAGTATTTT. Amino acids: CSVENREGTDTQYF.

V is TRBV19 and J is TRBJ2-2; no reliable D call. The V and J ends lost 4 bases and 2 bases respectively, with 8 bases between them. This CDR3 has 14 amino acids. Per the germline V gene, CDR1 is LNHDA and CDR2 is SQIVND (reference sequence). CDR3 protein: CASSSSKNTGELFF. The CDR3 coding sequence is TGTGCCAGTAGTAGCTCCAAAAACACCGGGGAGCTGTTTTTT.

The rearrangement links TRBV7-9 to TRBJ1-3, with D possibly being TRBD1 (6 bases). V lost 5 bases to trimming and J lost 7 bases, with 18 bases between them. CDR1 is SEHNR and CDR2 is FQNEAQ in the germline V gene (reference sequence). The CDR3 loop spans 15 amino acids. CDR3 sequence: CASSRRDNSANTIYF. The CDR3 region has the DNA TGTGCCAGCAGCCGCCGGGACAATTCGGCGAACACCATATATTTT.

The rearrangement links TRBV2 to TRBJ1-2, with TRBD1 identical over 8 bases. This CDR3 comprises 12 residues. V lost 5 bases to trimming and J lost 7 bases; unmatched junction nucleotides: 3. Looked up from germline, CDR1 is SNHLY and CDR2 is FYNNEI. CDR3 sequence: CASSQGAGGYTF. CDR3 nucleotides: TGTGCCAGCAGTCAGGGGGCAGGTGGCTACACCTTC.

This chain links TRBV5-4 with TRBJ1-2; D not resolved. Trimming pared 2 bases from V and 5 bases from J, leaving 13 bases between. This CDR3 has 14 residues. Germline V gene data show CDR1 as SGHNT and CDR2 as YYREEE (reference sequence). This CDR3 is CASSFPRDLYGYTF. As DNA, the CDR3 is TGTGCCAGCAGCTTTCCCCGGGATTTATATGGCTACACCTTC.